Listed below are T cell receptor beta chains from one sample, sequenced in a study of OX40 agonist ivuxolimab in advanced cancers. The method was immunoSEQ multiplex PCR; TCRdb's version includes in-frame clones alone and lacks a portion of them. Here the sample spans 60,000 to 70,000 clones, 80% to 90% being singletons. Sequenced material: CD4+ or CD8+ T cells sorted from blood, taken in a trial of the OX40 agonist ivuxolimab. Every receptor here comes from an adult with an advanced solid tumor such as melanoma, head and neck, liver or kidney cancer. Each CDR3 is given with its conserved first and last residue. D genes are given only for firm matches. Clone size is given for some rows only: seen once, a few or many times, or a class if the clone is expanded.

v_call,d_call,j_call,clone_size,cdr3_aa,cdr3_nt
TRBV7-2,.,TRBJ2-7,.,CASSLDYEQYF,TGTGCCAGCAGCTTAGACTACGAGCAGTACTTC
TRBV28,TRBD2,TRBJ2-3,.,CASSGGTTSTDTQYF,TGTGCCAGCAGTGGGGGGACTACAAGCACAGATACGCAGTATTTT
TRBV9,.,TRBJ2-5,.,CASSVDSPRGGTQYF,TGTGCCAGCAGCGTAGATAGTCCGCGCGGAGGGACCCAGTACTTC
TRBV5-1,TRBD2,TRBJ2-5,.,CASSPGSGGLATQYF,TGCGCCAGCAGCCCAGGGAGCGGGGGACTAGCGACCCAGTACTTC
TRBV11-3,.,TRBJ1-3,.,CASSLVPGSSGNTKYF,TGTGCCAGCAGCTTAGTGCCAGGGAGCTCTGGAAACACCAAATATTTT
TRBV7-9,.,TRBJ1-2,.,CASSLMAGYTF,TGTGCCAGCAGCTTAATGGCTGGCTACACCTTC
TRBV5-1,TRBD1,TRBJ2-1,once,CASSRSGGFSYNEQFF,TGCGCCAGCAGCCGGTCAGGGGGCTTCTCCTACAATGAGCAGTTCTTC
TRBV11-2,TRBD2,TRBJ2-1,.,CASSPRVAGEAEQFF,TGTGCCAGCAGCCCGCGGGTAGCGGGAGAGGCTGAGCAGTTCTTC
TRBV11-2,.,TRBJ2-7,.,CASSLEGAAVLF,TGTGCCAGCAGCCTCGAAGGCGCAGCCGTATTATTC
TRBV27,.,TRBJ2-2,.,CASSLRTVNTGELFF,TGTGCCAGCAGCCTCCGGACAGTGAACACCGGGGAGCTGTTTTTT
TRBV7-3,TRBD1,TRBJ2-1,.,CASSRRAGGATYNEQFF,TGTGCCAGCAGCCGCAGGGCAGGGGGCGCGACCTACAATGAGCAGTTCTTC
TRBV11-3,.,TRBJ2-1,.,CASSPVGESEQFF,TGTGCCAGCAGCCCAGTCGGGGAGAGTGAGCAGTTCTTC
TRBV27,.,TRBJ1-2,.,CASSLEASVGNYGYTF,TGTGCCAGCAGTTTAGAGGCATCGGTCGGTAACTATGGCTACACCTTC
TRBV15,.,TRBJ2-7,.,CATSRDPREAYEQYF,TGTGCCACCAGCAGAGATCCGAGGGAAGCCTACGAGCAGTACTTC
TRBV11-2,TRBD1,TRBJ2-5,.,CASSSWTGETQYF,TGTGCCAGCAGCTCTTGGACAGGAGAGACCCAGTACTTC
TRBV6-1,.,TRBJ2-3,.,CASSNSRGTDTQYF,TGTGCCAGCAGTAATTCTCGGGGGACAGATACGCAGTATTTT
TRBV6-6,.,TRBJ1-2,.,CASNLQGFYGYTF,TGTGCCAGCAACCTACAGGGATTCTATGGCTACACCTTC
TRBV15,.,TRBJ1-5,.,CATSRGGGDRSNQPQHF,TGTGCCACCAGCAGAGGCGGGGGGGATCGAAGCAATCAGCCCCAGCATTTT
TRBV27,TRBD1,TRBJ1-1,.,CASSPRQGRTEAFF,TGTGCCAGCAGTCCCCGACAGGGGAGGACTGAAGCTTTCTTT
TRBV28,TRBD2,TRBJ2-6,.,CASSLMRGDGANVLTF,TGTGCCAGCAGTTTAATGCGGGGGGATGGAGCCAACGTCCTGACTTTC
TRBV27,.,TRBJ1-2,.,CASSYKGFAYGYTF,TGTGCCAGCAGTTACAAGGGATTTGCGTATGGCTACACCTTC
TRBV11-2,.,TRBJ1-5,.,CASSLEAVQPQHF,TGTGCCAGCAGCTTAGAGGCGGTTCAGCCCCAGCATTTT
TRBV25-1,.,TRBJ2-7,.,CASSAGARDEQYF,TGTGCCAGCAGTGCAGGGGCTAGGGACGAGCAGTACTTC
TRBV6-1,.,TRBJ2-7,.,CASSLRGGPYEQYF,TGTGCCAGCAGTTTAAGGGGTGGACCCTACGAGCAGTACTTC
TRBV11-2,.,TRBJ1-1,.,CASSYRGGLMNTEAFF,TGTGCCAGCAGCTACCGGGGGGGGCTGATGAACACTGAAGCTTTCTTT
TRBV6-4,.,TRBJ1-2,.,CASSDDGIGGYTF,TGTGCCAGCAGTGACGACGGGATTGGTGGCTACACCTTC
TRBV28,.,TRBJ1-5,once,CASKGLENNQPQHF,TGTGCCAGCAAGGGGCTCGAGAACAATCAGCCCCAGCATTTT
TRBV19,TRBD1,TRBJ2-5,.,CASSNRDRGAETQYF,TGTGCCAGTAGTAACCGGGACAGGGGTGCGGAGACCCAGTACTTC
TRBV19,.,TRBJ2-7,.,CASSTAPTGVGGSYEQYF,TGTGCCAGTAGTACCGCCCCGACAGGAGTTGGGGGCTCCTACGAGCAGTACTTC
TRBV6-6,TRBD1,TRBJ2-1,.,CASRDPGQSSVEQFF,TGTGCCAGCAGGGACCCGGGACAGAGCTCGGTGGAGCAGTTCTTC
TRBV6-5,TRBD2,TRBJ2-5,.,CASSYRAGGLETRYF,TGTGCCAGCAGTTACAGGGCGGGGGGGCTAGAGACCCGGTACTTC
TRBV7-9,.,TRBJ2-2,.,CASSFGGAGNTGELFF,TGTGCCAGCAGCTTTGGAGGGGCGGGGAACACCGGGGAGCTGTTTTTT
TRBV5-1,.,TRBJ1-2,.,CASSLAGDNYGYTF,TGTGCCAGCAGCTTGGCGGGGGATAACTATGGCTACACCTTC
TRBV18,.,TRBJ1-2,.,CASSPGRDAYGYTF,TGTGCCAGCTCACCAGGGCGGGATGCCTATGGCTACACCTTC
TRBV4-1,.,TRBJ2-3,.,CASSQDSPGSTDTQYF,TGCGCCAGCAGCCAAGATTCCCCAGGGAGCACAGATACGCAGTATTTT
TRBV29-1,TRBD1,TRBJ1-1,.,CSVVPGTGNTEAFF,TGCAGCGTTGTTCCTGGGACAGGGAACACTGAAGCTTTCTTT
TRBV5-1,TRBD1,TRBJ2-1,.,CASSSTRGTYNEQFF,TGCGCCAGCAGCTCGACCAGGGGGACGTACAATGAGCAGTTCTTC
TRBV27,TRBD1,TRBJ1-1,once,CASSLGTQGARGRTGPEAFF,TGTGCCAGCAGTTTAGGGACCCAGGGTGCGAGGGGGCGCACGGGCCCTGAAGCTTTCTTT
TRBV28,TRBD2,TRBJ2-7,.,CASSSSRLAAYEQYF,TGTGCCAGCAGTTCCTCTCGACTAGCGGCCTACGAGCAGTACTTC
TRBV28,.,TRBJ2-7,few,CASRSTGTFGYEQYF,TGTGCCAGCAGGTCAACCGGGACTTTCGGCTACGAGCAGTACTTC
TRBV19,.,TRBJ1-5,medium-sized,CATKQSSNQPQHF,TGTGCCACGAAGCAGTCGAGCAATCAGCCCCAGCATTTT
TRBV5-1,.,TRBJ2-7,.,CASSGRRAGVDEQYF,TGCGCCAGCAGCGGTCGACGCGCCGGCGTGGACGAGCAGTACTTC
TRBV28,TRBD1,TRBJ2-1,once,CASSLATGTGRYDEQFF,TGTGCCAGCAGTTTAGCCACCGGGACAGGGAGGTATGATGAGCAGTTCTTC
TRBV4-1,.,TRBJ1-4,.,CASSQGSTNEKLFF,TGCGCCAGCAGCCAAGGAAGTACTAATGAAAAACTGTTTTTT
TRBV6-1,.,TRBJ2-3,.,CASKLRGPEDTQYF,TGTGCCAGCAAATTAAGGGGACCCGAAGATACGCAGTATTTT
TRBV6-4,.,TRBJ2-1,.,CASSAEPYNEQFF,TGTGCCAGCAGTGCGGAGCCCTACAATGAGCAGTTCTTC